This is a list of T cell receptor beta chains from one sample in a study of cytomegalovirus exposure and HLA in healthy donors. Method: immunoSEQ multiplex PCR; TCRdb's copy keeps in-frame clones and lacks some. The data show about 240,000 clones, over 70% seen once. The sample consisted of PBMCs. Source of these receptors: a woman in her sixties in good health and CMV-seropositive. Each CDR3 is given with its conserved first and last residue. A D gene is named only where the DNA matches it firmly. A clone size is listed for some rows: how often the clone was seen (once, few, many), or a class if it is expanded.

DNA: TGTGCCAGCAGCTTGCCAGGCATCTACAATGAGCAGTTCTTC
CDR3: CASSLPGIYNEQFF
D: .
size: .
V: TRBV5-6
J: TRBJ2-1

DNA: TGTGCCAGCAGCTTATTATCGGGGGATAATGAAAAACTGTTTTTT
CDR3: CASSLLSGDNEKLFF
D: .
size: .
V: TRBV7-9
J: TRBJ1-4

DNA: TGTGCCAGCAGCTTGGGGACAGGGAATATGCCTGGAAACACCATATATTTT
CDR3: CASSLGTGNMPGNTIYF
D: TRBD1
size: .
V: TRBV7-9
J: TRBJ1-3

DNA: TGCGCCAGCAGCCAAGGACAGAGCTCCTACAATGAGCAGTTCTTC
CDR3: CASSQGQSSYNEQFF
D: .
size: once
V: TRBV5-1
J: TRBJ2-1

DNA: TGCGCCAGCAGCTTAGCAGGGTTCACTGAAGCTTTCTTT
CDR3: CASSLAGFTEAFF
D: .
size: .
V: TRBV5-1
J: TRBJ1-1

DNA: TGTGCCAGCAGTTTAGAGGGAGTAGGTGAAAAACTGTTTTTT
CDR3: CASSLEGVGEKLFF
D: .
size: .
V: TRBV7-9
J: TRBJ1-4

DNA: TGTGCCACCAGCATATCGTCTGGGGCCAACGTCCTGACTTTC
CDR3: CATSISSGANVLTF
D: .
size: .
V: TRBV15
J: TRBJ2-6

DNA: TGTGCCAGCAGGCTAACCAGGGACTACGAGCAGTACTTC
CDR3: CASRLTRDYEQYF
D: .
size: once
V: TRBV6-5
J: TRBJ2-7

DNA: TGTGCCAGCAGCTTTGGACAGGGTCAGACCCAGTACTTC
CDR3: CASSFGQGQTQYF
D: TRBD1
size: .
V: TRBV5-6
J: TRBJ2-5

DNA: TGTGCCAGCAGCCTTAGCGGGAGTTTCATCTACGAGCAGTACTTC
CDR3: CASSLSGSFIYEQYF
D: TRBD2
size: .
V: TRBV6-5
J: TRBJ2-7